This TCR beta chain appears in the sequencing data of a study of OX40 agonist ivuxolimab in advanced cancers. Study-wide context: Patients got intravenous ivuxolimab at 0.01 to 10 mg/kg every 2 weeks.

Clones were read by immunoSEQ multiplex PCR, and TCRdb kept only the in-frame ones, dropping some. The table has tens of thousands of clones, 80% to 90% seen once; the top ten hold under 7.5%. There are 13 residues in the CDR3. Germline CDR1 SQVTM, CDR2 ANQGSEA. Study-level results: Low normalized T-cell clonal expansion was also seen in some nonresponders. Relative to CD4+, CD8+ T cells held more expanded clones on average.

Regarding this clone: Its antigen remains unknown. An end of the junction does not agree with germline; a read error may underlie this.

This clonotype originated in an adult with an advanced solid tumor such as melanoma, head and neck, liver or kidney cancer. The starting material was CD4+ or CD8+ T cells sorted from blood, obtained in a trial of the OX40 agonist ivuxolimab. The rearrangement uses TRBV29-1 and TRBJ1-2, with D uncertain. CDR3 coding DNA: TGCAGCGTTGAGTGGTCCAGGACCCTACAAATCTGCTTC. As protein: CSVEWSRTLQICF.